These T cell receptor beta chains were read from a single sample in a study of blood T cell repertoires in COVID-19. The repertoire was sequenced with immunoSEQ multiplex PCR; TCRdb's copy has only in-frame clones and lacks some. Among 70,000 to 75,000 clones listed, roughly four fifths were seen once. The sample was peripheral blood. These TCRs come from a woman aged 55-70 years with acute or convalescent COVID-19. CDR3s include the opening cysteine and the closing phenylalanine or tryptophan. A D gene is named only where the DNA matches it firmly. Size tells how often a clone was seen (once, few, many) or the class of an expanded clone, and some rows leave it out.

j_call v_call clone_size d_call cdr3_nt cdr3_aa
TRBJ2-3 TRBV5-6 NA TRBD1 TGTGCCAGCAGCTCCGGGACAGGGAATCGGGATACGCAGTATTTT CASSSGTGNRDTQYF
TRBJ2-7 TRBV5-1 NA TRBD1 TGCGCCAGCAGCTCGGGGACAGGCGACTACGAGCAGTACTTC CASSSGTGDYEQYF
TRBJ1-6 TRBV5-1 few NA TGCGCCAGCAGCTCCGTTTTTCGGGACACCCAAAATTCACCCCTCCACTTT CASSSVFRDTQNSPLHF
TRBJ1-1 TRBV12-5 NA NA TGTGCTAGTGGGGTGCGAGGTGGGTCTGAAGCTTTCTTT CASGVRGGSEAFF
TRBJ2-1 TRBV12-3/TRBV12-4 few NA TGTGCCAGCCAAACAACAACAGACAATGAGCAGTTCTTC CASQTTTDNEQFF
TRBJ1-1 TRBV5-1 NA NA TGCGCCAGTCAAACAGGGTTTTATGGGAACACTGAAGCTTTCTTT CASQTGFYGNTEAFF
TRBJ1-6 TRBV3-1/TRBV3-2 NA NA TGTGCCAGCAGCCAAGGGCGCGGGGGAACACCCCTCCACTTT CASSQGRGGTPLHF
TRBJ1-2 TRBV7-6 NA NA TGTGCCAGCAGCCCTTGGGACAACCAAGGCGGGTATGGCTACACCTTC CASSPWDNQGGYGYTF
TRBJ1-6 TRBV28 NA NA TGTGCCAGCAGTCCCCTCCCCCCACCCCTCCACTTT CASSPLPPPLHF
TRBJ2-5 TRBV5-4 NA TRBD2 TGTGCCAGCAGCTTGATGACTAGCGGGAGATGGGGGATGGAGACCCAGTACTTC CASSLMTSGRWGMETQYF
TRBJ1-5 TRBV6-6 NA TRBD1 TGTGCCAGCAGCGGCGTAGGAGGGGGCAGTCAGCCCCAGCATTTT CASSGVGGGSQPQHF
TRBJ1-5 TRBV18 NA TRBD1 TGTGCCAGCTCACCTACTGGGACAGTCGGTCAGCCCCAGCATTTT CASSPTGTVGQPQHF
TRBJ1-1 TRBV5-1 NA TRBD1 TGCGCCAGCAGCCCCGACTTTGGGACAGTAAACACTGAAGCTTTCTTT CASSPDFGTVNTEAFF
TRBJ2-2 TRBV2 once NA TGTGCCAGCAGTGAAGACTTATCCGGGGAGCTGTTTTTT CASSEDLSGELFF
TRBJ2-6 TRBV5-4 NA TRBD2 TGTGCCAGCAGCTTTAGCGGGGTGAATGCTGGGGCCAACGTCCTGACTTTC CASSFSGVNAGANVLTF
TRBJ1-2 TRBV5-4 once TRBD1 TGTGCCAGCAGCTTGGGACAGGGCGCTGGCTACACCTTC CASSLGQGAGYTF
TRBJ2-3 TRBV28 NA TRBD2 TGTGCCAGCCCTCCAGCGGGACTAGCGGAGGCGGCCACGCAGTATTTT CASPPAGLAEAATQYF
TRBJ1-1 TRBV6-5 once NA TGTGCCAGCAGTTTTAGGGGAACTGAAGCTTTCTTT CASSFRGTEAFF
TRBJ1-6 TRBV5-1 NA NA TGCGCCAGCAGCTCCCCGGGGAATTCACCCCTCCACTTT CASSSPGNSPLHF
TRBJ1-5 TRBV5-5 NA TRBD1 TGTGCCAGCAGCTTCGACAGGGTTCAGCCCCAGCATTTT CASSFDRVQPQHF
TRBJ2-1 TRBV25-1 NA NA TGTGCCAGCTCCAAAGGGGACTACAATGAGCAGTTCTTC CASSKGDYNEQFF
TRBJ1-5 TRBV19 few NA TGTGCCAGTTGTGAGGGCGGACGCAATCAGCCCCAGCATTTT CASCEGGRNQPQHF
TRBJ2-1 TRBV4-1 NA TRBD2 TGCGCCAGCAGCCAGGGTAGCGGGAGTGGATACAATGAGCAGTTCTTC CASSQGSGSGYNEQFF
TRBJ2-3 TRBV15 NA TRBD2 TGTGCCACCAGCAGGTCGGGGGGGCCGGGAGATACGCAGTATTTT CATSRSGGPGDTQYF
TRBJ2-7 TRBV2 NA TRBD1 TGTGCCAGCAGTGAAGAAACAGGGGGCTACGAGCAGTACTTC CASSEETGGYEQYF
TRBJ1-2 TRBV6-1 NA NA TGTGCCAGCAGTGAACGGTCGGACTATGGCTACACCTTC CASSERSDYGYTF
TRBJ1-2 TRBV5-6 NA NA TGTGCCAGCAGCTTATACAGGGTAAACTATGGCTACACCTTC CASSLYRVNYGYTF
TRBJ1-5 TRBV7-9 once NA TGTGCCAGCAGCCCAGAGGGTCCGAATCAGCCCCAGCATTTT CASSPEGPNQPQHF
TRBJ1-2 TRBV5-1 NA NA TGCGCCAGCAGTGTACGCGGGGAGAACGGCTACACCTTC CASSVRGENGYTF
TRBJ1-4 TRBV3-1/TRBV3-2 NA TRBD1 TGTGCCAGCAGCCAAGGCAGGGGGTTTGAAAAACTGTTTTTT CASSQGRGFEKLFF
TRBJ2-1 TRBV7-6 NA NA TGTGCCAGCAGCTTAGATGTAGCGGCCAACAATGAGCAGTTCTTC CASSLDVAANNEQFF
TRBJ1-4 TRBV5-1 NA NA TGCGCCAGCAGCTTGGCGGGAGCAACTAATGAAAAACTGTTTTTT CASSLAGATNEKLFF